These 15 T cell receptor beta chains came from one sample sequenced in a study of CD8 T cells in ankylosing spondylitis. Via MiXCR, TCRdb re-called the 5' RACE reads, giving one row per CDR3 protein. The data contain approximately 100,000 distinct CDR3 sequences, about 8.3% of them seen just once; the ten biggest clones take up approximately 9.7%. The material sequenced was blood, either unsorted or a sorted T cell fraction (not recorded which). The receptors come from a male donor with ankylosing spondylitis or in good health (not recorded which).

This clonotype was picked up many times. The CDR3 region is CAIRRAEGTGELFF. In nucleotides, the CDR3 is TGTGCCATCCGACGGGCCGAGGGCACCGGGGAGCTGTTTTTT. The chain is built from TRBV12-3 or TRBV12-4 and TRBJ2-2; D perhaps matches TRBD2 (5 bases). V lost 10 bases and J 4 bases, leaving 16 bases between the germline ends. The CDR3 is 14 amino acids.

At least ten counts were recorded for this clonotype. This sequence joins TRBV4-3 and TRBJ2-5, with 8 bases fitting TRBD2. This CDR3 contains 16 residues. The ends lost 1 base at V and 4 bases at J; junction bases unmatched: 8. Germline assignment: CDR1 LGHNA and CDR2 YSLEER. The CDR3 DNA follows: TGCGCCAGCAGCCAAGGTATCGGACTAGCTGCAGAGACCCAGTACTTC. It is translated as CASSQGIGLAAETQYF.

This clonotype was seen only a few times. The chain has TRBV7-9 and TRBJ1-1; D perhaps matches TRBD1 (6 bases). CDR3 length equals 16 residues. The ends were cut back, 5 bases at V and 0 bases at J, with 16 bases in the middle. Germline CDR1 SEHNR, CDR2 FQNEAQ (reference sequence). The CDR3 spells CASSGAGTIMNTEAFF. The CDR3 DNA reads TGTGCCAGCAGCGGCGCCGGGACAATCATGAACACTGAAGCTTTCTTT. The full variable domain, completed using reference TRBV7-9 and TRBJ1-1, is DTGVSQNPRHKITKRGQNVTFRCDPISEHNRLYWYRQTLGQGPEFLTYFQNEAQLEKSRLLSDRFSAERPKGSFSTLEIQRTEQGDSAMYLCASSGAGTIMNTEAFFGQGTRLTVV.

Many counts were recorded for this clonotype. This rearrangement joins TRBV15 to TRBJ1-5, with 9 positions matching TRBD1. The CDR3 has 17 amino acids. The V segment lost 3 bases and the J segment 1 base; nucleotides outside the gene matches: 7. Germline lookup yields CDR1 LNHNV and CDR2 YYDKDF (reference sequence). The CDR3 sequence is CATSRRTGESSNQPQHF. The CDR3 region has the DNA TGTGCCACCAGCAGGAGGACAGGGGAGTCCAGCAATCAGCCCCAGCATTTT.

In its sample, this clonotype was seen a few times. The chain employs TRBV19 and TRBJ2-5, with D possibly called TRBD1 or TRBD2 (6 bases each). There are 15 residues in the CDR3. Germline loops: CDR1 LNHDA, CDR2 SQIVND (reference sequence). V lost 6 bases, J lost 2 bases, and 16 bases lay in between. CDR3 sequence (DNA): TGTGCCAGTAGAAATCGAGGGGGGCTTCAAGAGACCCAGTACTTC. Protein sequence: CASRNRGGLQETQYF.

Note on this clonotype: This may be a read error: a much more frequent sequence differs by one nucleotide. The chain is built from TRBV5-1 and TRBJ1-3; the match to TRBD1 covers 7 bases. The length of the CDR3 is 15 residues. Per germline, CDR1 SGHRS and CDR2 YFSETQ. This CDR3 reads CTSSKGQPSGNTIYF. For the CDR3, the DNA is TGCACCAGCAGCAAGGGACAGCCCTCTGGAAACACCATATATTTT.

There are many counts of this clonotype. This chain links TRBV29-1 with TRBJ2-3; 10 nucleotides match TRBD2. Germline assignment: CDR1 SQVTM and CDR2 ANQGSEA. Trimming cost V 5 bases and J 4 bases; bases outside gene matches: 6. This CDR3 contains 14 residues. CDR3 DNA: TGCAGCGTTACTCGTAGCGGGAGGCCAGATACGCAGTATTTT. It yields the protein CSVTRSGRPDTQYF.

This clonotype was seen many times. V and J are TRBV2 and TRBJ1-5; D unclear. Germline V CDR1 and CDR2: SNHLY, FYNNEI. The CDR3 runs to 15 residues. V was cut by 2 bases and J by 0 bases, with 8 bases left in between. The CDR3 spells CASSESYFSNQPQHF. The CDR3 DNA is TGTGCCAGCAGTGAATCCTACTTTAGCAATCAGCCCCAGCATTTT.

The chain employs TRBV7-9 and TRBJ2-7; weak D call: TRBD1 (6 bases). Trimming removed 7 bases at V and 3 bases at J, with 16 bases between. In germline, CDR1 is SEHNR, CDR2 FQNEAQ (reference sequence). The CDR3 totals 14 residues. The CDR3 bases are TGTGCCAGCACCTCAAGGACAGTTTACTACGAGCAGTACTTC. This translates into CASTSRTVYYEQYF.

Worth noting for this clonotype: It may be a read error: a sequence one base away is much more abundant. The CDR3 DNA reads as TGCTGTGCTAGAGGGATGGCAGGTGGAGCCAAAAACATTCAGTACTTC. Amino acid sequence: CCARGMAGGAKNIQYF. V is TRBV20-1 and J is TRBJ2-4; tentative D call: TRBD2 (5 bases). CDR3 length equals 16 residues. Germline V gene sequence: CDR1 DFQATT, CDR2 SNEGSKA (reference sequence).

This clonotype was seen a single time. The genes are TRBV7-9 and TRBJ1-4; D remains unclear. The CDR3 has 14 amino acids. Trimming shortened V by 1 base and J by 7 bases, and 10 bases separated the two germline ends. Germline CDR1 is SEHNR and CDR2 is FQNEAQ (reference sequence). The CDR3 region is CASSLGGLGEKLFF. The CDR3 bases are TGTGCCAGCAGCTTAGGGGGATTGGGTGAAAAACTGTTTTTT. The full variable domain, with the rest looked up from reference TRBV7-9 and TRBJ1-4, is DTGVSQNPRHKITKRGQNVTFRCDPISEHNRLYWYRQTLGQGPEFLTYFQNEAQLEKSRLLSDRFSAERPKGSFSTLEIQRTEQGDSAMYLCASSLGGLGEKLFFGSGTQLSVL.

This clonotype was seen repeatedly, ten times or more. The rearrangement links TRBV9 to TRBJ2-1; TRBD2 agrees at 10 bases. CDR3 length: 16 residues. Per the germline V gene, CDR1 is SGDLS and CDR2 is YYNGEE. V lost 4 bases to trimming and J lost 3 bases; unmatched junction nucleotides: 7. In DNA form, the CDR3 reads TGTGCCAGCAGCCCTCCGGGACTAGCGAACTACAATGAGCAGTTCTTC. Translating gives CASSPPGLANYNEQFF.

This clonotype appeared many times. The chain combines TRBV20-1 with TRBJ1-5, with D unclear. The germline gives CDR1 DFQATT, CDR2 SNEGSKA (reference sequence). The V gene lost 0 bases and the J gene lost 2 bases, with 17 bases spanning the gap. The CDR3 runs to 17 residues. CDR3 sequence reads: CSARDNHGEERNQPQHF. DNA of the CDR3: TGCAGTGCTAGAGATAACCACGGGGAGGAACGCAATCAGCCCCAGCATTTT.

The V call is TRBV7-9, the J call TRBJ2-7; D remains ambiguous. The V end lost 1 base, the J end lost 7 bases, and 8 bases lay between the germline ends. This CDR3 comprises 12 residues. Germline CDR1 and CDR2: SEHNR and FQNEAQ (reference sequence). DNA for the CDR3: TGTGCCAGCAGCTTAGTGGCGAAGGAGCAGTACTTC. Protein product: CASSLVAKEQYF.

This clonotype was observed at least ten times. The CDR3, as DNA: TGTGCCAGCAGCTTTATCGCGGGGGGCATCACAGATACGCAGTATTTT. Translated: CASSFIAGGITDTQYF. This chain uses TRBV7-9 with TRBJ2-3, with TRBD2 matching over 8 bases. CDR1 and CDR2 (germline): SEHNR, FQNEAQ (reference sequence). CDR3 length: 16 residues. J gave up 2 bases and V 3 bases, and 7 bases lay outside the gene matches.